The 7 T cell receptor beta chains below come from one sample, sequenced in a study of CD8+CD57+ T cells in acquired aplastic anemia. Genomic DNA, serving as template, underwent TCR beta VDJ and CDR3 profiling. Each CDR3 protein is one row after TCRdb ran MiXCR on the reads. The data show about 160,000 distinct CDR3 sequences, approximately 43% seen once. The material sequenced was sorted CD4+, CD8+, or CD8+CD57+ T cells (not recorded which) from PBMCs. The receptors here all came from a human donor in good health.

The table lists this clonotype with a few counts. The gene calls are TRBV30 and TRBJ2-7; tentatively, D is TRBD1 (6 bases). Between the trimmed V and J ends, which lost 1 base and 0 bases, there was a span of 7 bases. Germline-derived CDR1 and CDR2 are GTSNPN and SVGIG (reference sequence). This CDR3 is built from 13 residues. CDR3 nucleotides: TGTGCCTGGAGTGGAGGGGGCTCCTACGAGCAGTACTTC. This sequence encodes CAWSGGGSYEQYF. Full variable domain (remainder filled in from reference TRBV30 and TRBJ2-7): SQTIHQWPATLVQPVGSPLSLECTVEGTSNPNLYWYRQAAGRGLQLLFYSVGIGQISSEVPQNLSASRPQDRQFILSSKKLLLSDSGFYLCAWSGGGSYEQYFGPGTRLTVT.

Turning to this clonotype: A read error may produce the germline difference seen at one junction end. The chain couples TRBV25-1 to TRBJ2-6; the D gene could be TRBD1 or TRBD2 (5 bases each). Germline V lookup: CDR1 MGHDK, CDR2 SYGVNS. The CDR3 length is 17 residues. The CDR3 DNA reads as TGTGCCAGCAGTGTGGGGGAAAAAGGCTCTGGGGCCGACGTCCTGACTTTC. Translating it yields CASSVGEKGSGADVLTF.

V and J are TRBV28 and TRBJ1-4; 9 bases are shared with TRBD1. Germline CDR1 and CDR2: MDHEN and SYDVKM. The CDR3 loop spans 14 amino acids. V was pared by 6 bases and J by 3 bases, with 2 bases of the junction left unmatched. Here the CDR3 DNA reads TGTGCCAGCAGGACAGGGGGAGCTAATGAAAAACTGTTTTTT. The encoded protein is CASRTGGANEKLFF.

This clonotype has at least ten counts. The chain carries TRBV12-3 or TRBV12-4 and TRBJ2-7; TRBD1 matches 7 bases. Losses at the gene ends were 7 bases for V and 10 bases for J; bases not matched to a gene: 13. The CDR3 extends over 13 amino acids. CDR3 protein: CASKIRTGLNQYF. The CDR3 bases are TGTGCCAGCAAGATCCGGACAGGCCTAAACCAGTACTTC.

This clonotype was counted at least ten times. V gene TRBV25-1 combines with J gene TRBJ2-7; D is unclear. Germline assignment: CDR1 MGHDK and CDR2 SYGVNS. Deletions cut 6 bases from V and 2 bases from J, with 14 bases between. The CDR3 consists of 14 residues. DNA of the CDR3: TGTGCCAGCAGCGACCCTCCTATGACCTACGAGCAGTACTTC. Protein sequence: CASSDPPMTYEQYF.

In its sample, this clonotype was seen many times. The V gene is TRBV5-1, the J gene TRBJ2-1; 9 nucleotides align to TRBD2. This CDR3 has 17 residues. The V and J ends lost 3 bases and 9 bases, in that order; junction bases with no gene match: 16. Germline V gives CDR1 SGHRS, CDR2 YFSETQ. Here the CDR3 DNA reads TGCGCCAGCAGCTCCACCCCAGGGCGGGAGGGCGGCGGTGAGCAGTTCTTC. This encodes CASSSTPGREGGGEQFF.

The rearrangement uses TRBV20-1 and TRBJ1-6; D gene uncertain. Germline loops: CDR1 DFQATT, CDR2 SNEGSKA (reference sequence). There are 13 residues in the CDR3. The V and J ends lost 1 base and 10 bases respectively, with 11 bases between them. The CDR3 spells CSARGREGSPLHF. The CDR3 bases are TGCAGTGCTAGAGGAAGAGAGGGATCACCCCTCCACTTT.